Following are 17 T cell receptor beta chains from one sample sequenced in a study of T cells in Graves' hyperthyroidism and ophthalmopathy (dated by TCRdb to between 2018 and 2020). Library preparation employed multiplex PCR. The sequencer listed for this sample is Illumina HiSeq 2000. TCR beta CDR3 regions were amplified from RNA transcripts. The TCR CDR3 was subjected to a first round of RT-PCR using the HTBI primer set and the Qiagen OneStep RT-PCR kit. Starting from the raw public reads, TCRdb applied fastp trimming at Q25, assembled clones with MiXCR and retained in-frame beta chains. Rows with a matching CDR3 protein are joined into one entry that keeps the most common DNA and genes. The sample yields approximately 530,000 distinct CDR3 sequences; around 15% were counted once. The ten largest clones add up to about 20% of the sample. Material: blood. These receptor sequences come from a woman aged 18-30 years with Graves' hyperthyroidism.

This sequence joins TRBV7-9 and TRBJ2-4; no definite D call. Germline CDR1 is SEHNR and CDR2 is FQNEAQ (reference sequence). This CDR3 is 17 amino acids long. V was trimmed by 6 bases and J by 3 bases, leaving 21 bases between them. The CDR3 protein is CASSSGSGTVSKNIQYF. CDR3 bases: TGTGCCAGCAGTTCCGGTTCGGGCACCGTGAGCAAAAACATTCAGTACTTC.

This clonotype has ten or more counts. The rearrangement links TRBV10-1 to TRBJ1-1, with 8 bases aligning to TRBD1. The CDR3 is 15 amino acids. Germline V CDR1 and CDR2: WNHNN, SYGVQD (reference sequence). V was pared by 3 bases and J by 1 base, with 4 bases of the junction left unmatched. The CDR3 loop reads CASSDSGQGNTEAFF. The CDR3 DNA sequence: TGCGCCAGCAGTGACAGTGGACAGGGGAACACTGAAGCTTTCTTT.

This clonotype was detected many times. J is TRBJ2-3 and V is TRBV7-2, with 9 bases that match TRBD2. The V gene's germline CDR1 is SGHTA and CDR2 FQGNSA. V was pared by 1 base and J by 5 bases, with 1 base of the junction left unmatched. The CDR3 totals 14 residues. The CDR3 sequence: CASSLVSGGDTQYF. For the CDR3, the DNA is TGTGCCAGCAGCTTAGTTAGCGGGGGAGATACGCAGTATTTT.

In DNA form, the CDR3 reads TGCAGTGCTCCCCTCCCCCTAACTAGCGGAAGCAGATTCAATGAGCAGTTCTTC. Protein product: CSAPLPLTSGSRFNEQFF. J is TRBJ2-1 and V is TRBV20-1; 8 positions agree with TRBD2. The V segment lost 5 bases and the J segment 6 bases; nucleotides outside the gene matches: 21. The CDR3 runs to 18 residues. The germline V gene encodes CDR1 DFQATT and CDR2 SNEGSKA (reference sequence).

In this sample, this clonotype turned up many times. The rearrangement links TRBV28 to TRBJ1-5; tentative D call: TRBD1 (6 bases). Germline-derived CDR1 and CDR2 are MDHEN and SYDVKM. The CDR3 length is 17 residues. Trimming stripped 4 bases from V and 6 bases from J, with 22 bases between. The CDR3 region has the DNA TGTGCCAGCAGTTCCTTCCGACAGGCGGTCCCGGGTCAGCCCCAGCATTTT. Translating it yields CASSSFRQAVPGQPQHF.

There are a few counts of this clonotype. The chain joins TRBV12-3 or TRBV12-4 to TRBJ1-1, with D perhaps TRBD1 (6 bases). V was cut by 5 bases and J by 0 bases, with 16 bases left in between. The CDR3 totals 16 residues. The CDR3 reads CASSVTGQTMNTEAFF. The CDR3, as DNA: TGTGCCAGCAGTGTCACCGGACAGACCATGAACACTGAAGCTTTCTTT.

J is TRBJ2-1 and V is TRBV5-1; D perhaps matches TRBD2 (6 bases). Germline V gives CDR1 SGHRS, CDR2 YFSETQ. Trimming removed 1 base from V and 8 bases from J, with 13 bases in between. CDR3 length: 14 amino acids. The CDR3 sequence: CASSLQAGVDEQFF. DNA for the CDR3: TGCGCCAGCAGCTTGCAAGCGGGTGTCGATGAGCAGTTCTTC.

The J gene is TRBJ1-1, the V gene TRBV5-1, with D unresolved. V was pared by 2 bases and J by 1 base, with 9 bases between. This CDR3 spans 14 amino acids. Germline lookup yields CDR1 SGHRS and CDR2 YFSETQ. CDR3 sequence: CASSFQPTNTEAFF. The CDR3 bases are TGCGCCAGCAGCTTTCAACCAACGAACACTGAAGCTTTCTTT.

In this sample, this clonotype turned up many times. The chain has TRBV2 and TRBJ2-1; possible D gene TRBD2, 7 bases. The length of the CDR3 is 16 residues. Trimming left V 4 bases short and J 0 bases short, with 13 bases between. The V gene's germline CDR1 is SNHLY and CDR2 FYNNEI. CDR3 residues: CASSGVAGASYNEQFF. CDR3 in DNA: TGTGCCAGCAGTGGGGTGGCGGGGGCCTCCTACAATGAGCAGTTCTTC.

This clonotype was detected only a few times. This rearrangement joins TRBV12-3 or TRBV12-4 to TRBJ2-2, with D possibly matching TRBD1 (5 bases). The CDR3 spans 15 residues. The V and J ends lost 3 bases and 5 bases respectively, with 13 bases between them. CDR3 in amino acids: CASSFRRVGTGELFF. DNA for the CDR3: TGTGCCAGCAGTTTCCGCAGGGTGGGGACCGGGGAGCTGTTTTTT.

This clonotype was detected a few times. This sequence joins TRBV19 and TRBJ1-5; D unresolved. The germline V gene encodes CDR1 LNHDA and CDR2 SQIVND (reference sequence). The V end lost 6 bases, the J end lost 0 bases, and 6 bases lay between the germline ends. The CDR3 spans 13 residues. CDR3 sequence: CASSRNSNQPQHF. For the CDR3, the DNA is TGTGCCAGTAGCCGGAATAGCAATCAGCCCCAGCATTTT. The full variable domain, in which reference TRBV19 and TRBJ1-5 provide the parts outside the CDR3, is DGGITQSPKYLFRKEGQNVTLSCEQNLNHDAMYWYRQDPGQGLRLIYYSQIVNDFQKGDIAEGYSVSREKKESFPLTVTSAQKNPTAFYLCASSRNSNQPQHFGDGTRLSIL.

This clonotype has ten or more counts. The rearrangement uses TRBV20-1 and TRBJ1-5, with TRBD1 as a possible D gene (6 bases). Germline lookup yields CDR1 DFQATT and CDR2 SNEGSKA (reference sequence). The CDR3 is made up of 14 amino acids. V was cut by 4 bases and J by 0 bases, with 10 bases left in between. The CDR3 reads CSATGDGSNQPQHF. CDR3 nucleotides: TGCAGTGCTACAGGGGACGGTAGCAATCAGCCCCAGCATTTT.

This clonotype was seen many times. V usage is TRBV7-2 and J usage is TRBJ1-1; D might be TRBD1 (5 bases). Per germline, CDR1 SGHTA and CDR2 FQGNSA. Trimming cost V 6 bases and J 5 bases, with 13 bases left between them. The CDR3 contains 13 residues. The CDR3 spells CASRPTGLTEAFF. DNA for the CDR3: TGTGCCAGCAGGCCTACAGGTTTGACTGAAGCTTTCTTT.

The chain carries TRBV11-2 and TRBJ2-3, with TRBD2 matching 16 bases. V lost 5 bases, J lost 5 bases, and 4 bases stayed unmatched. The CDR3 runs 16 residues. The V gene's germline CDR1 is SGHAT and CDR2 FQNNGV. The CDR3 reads CASSRGTSGRVDTQYF. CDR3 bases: TGTGCCAGCAGCCGAGGGACTAGCGGGAGGGTAGATACGCAGTATTTT.

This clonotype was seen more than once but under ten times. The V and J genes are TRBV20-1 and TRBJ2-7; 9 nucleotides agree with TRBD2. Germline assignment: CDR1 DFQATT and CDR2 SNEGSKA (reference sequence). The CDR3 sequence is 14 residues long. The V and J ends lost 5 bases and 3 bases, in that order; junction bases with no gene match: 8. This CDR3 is CSAGRQRGDYEQYF. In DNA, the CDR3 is TGCAGTGCTGGGAGACAGCGGGGGGACTACGAGCAGTACTTC.

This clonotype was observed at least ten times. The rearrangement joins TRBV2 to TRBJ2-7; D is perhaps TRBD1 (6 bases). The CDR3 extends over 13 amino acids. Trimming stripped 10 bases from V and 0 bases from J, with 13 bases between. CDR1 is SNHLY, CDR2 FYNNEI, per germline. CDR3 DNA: TGTGCCATCAAAGGGGACATCTCCTACGAGCAGTACTTC. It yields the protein CAIKGDISYEQYF.

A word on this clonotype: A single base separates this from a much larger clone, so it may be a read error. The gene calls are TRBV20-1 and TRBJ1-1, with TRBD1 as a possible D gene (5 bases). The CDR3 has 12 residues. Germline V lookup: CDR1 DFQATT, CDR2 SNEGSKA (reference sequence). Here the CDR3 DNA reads TGCAGTGCTAGTCCGAGGGGCACTGAAGTTTTCTTT. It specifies CSASPRGTEVFF.